This T cell receptor beta chain is from a study of regulatory T cells in long-lasting Graves disease. The study, taken as a whole, reports: Under persistent disease, TRBV28, TRBJ1-2 and TRBJ2-5 were used preferentially.

Between the trimmed V and J ends, which lost 5 bases and 5 bases, there was a span of 9 bases. This CDR3 comprises 12 residues. Germline V gene lookup returns CDR1 ENHRY and CDR2 SYGVKD. Combining iRepertoire HTBI primers with Arm-PCR of CDR3 regions, the authors built TCR beta libraries. TCRdb reprocessed the multiplex PCR reads with MiXCR, giving one entry per CDR3 protein. Of 400,000 to 500,000 distinct CDR3 sequences in the sample, under 25% were seen once. Ten or more counts support this clonotype. The target antigen is unknown. The time point denotes: persistent/refractory GD, antithyroid drugs over 5 years with positive TRAb. Preparation of the TCR library used RNA extracted from PBMCs.

The input for sequencing was peripheral blood mononuclear cells (PBMCs), taken when the disease was refractory, from a patient treated with antithyroid drugs. The clonotype comes from a female donor with Graves disease. The chain recombines TRBV10-3 with TRBJ1-1; unclear D gene. The CDR3 nucleotides are TGTGCCATCAGTCGTAGCGAAACTGAAGCTTTCTTT. This translates into CAISRSETEAFF.